This T cell receptor beta chain was captured by sequencing in a study of cytomegalovirus exposure and HLA in healthy donors. General study points: Specificity of a few CMV-associated chains for CMV antigens was verified in vitro. Subsequent analysis of the 110 or so validation repertoires found a tendency for first-cohort TCR clusters to co-occur. Researchers catalogued 164 TCR beta chains as cytomegalovirus-associated.

About this clone: Antigen unknown.

Per the germline V gene, CDR1 is SEHNR and CDR2 is FQNEAQ (reference sequence). After removal of 3 bases from V and 9 bases from J, the junction contained 5 bases not matched to a gene. The CDR3 runs 15 residues. TCRdb keeps only in-frame clones here, not all; method: immunoSEQ multiplex PCR. The data show 65,000 or so clones, roughly 94% seen once. The receptor comes from a man younger than 35 in good health and CMV-seropositive. The sample consisted of PBMCs. This chain joins TRBV7-9 and TRBJ2-1, with TRBD2 matching over 13 bases. CDR3 in amino acids: CASSFRTSGRAEQFF. CDR3 coding DNA: TGTGCCAGCAGCTTTCGGACTAGCGGGAGAGCTGAGCAGTTCTTC.